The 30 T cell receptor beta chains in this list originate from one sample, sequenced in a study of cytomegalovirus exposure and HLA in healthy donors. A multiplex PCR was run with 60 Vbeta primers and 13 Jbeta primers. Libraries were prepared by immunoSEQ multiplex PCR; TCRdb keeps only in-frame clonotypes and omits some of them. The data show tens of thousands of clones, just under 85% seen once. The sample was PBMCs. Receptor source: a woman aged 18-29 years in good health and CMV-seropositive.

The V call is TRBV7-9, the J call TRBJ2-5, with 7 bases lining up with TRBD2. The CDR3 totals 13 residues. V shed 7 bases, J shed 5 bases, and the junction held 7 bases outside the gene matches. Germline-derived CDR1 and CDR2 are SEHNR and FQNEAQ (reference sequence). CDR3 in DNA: TGTGCCAGCACAGGGAGGGGATGGGAGACCCAGTACTTC. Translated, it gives CASTGRGWETQYF.

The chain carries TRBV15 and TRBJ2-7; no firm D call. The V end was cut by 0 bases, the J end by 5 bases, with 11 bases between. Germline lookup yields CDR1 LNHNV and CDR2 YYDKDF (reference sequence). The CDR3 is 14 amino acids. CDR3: CATSRDLGPDEQYF. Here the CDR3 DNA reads TGTGCCACCAGCAGAGATCTAGGTCCCGACGAGCAGTACTTC.

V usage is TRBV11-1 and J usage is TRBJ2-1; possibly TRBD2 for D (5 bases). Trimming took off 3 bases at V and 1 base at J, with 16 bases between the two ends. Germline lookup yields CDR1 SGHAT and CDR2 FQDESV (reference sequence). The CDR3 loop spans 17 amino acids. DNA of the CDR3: TGTGCCAGCAGCTTTAGTGTGGGAGTTGGATCCTACAATGAGCAGTTCTTC. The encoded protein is CASSFSVGVGSYNEQFF.

The CDR3 here is CASSYGGYTDTQYF. The CDR3 nucleotides are TGTGCCAGCAGTTACGGAGGATACACAGATACGCAGTATTTT. This sequence joins TRBV6-5 and TRBJ2-3, with TRBD2 as a possible D gene (5 bases). V gave up 2 bases and J gave up 2 bases, with 8 bases separating them. This CDR3 is 14 amino acids long. Germline V gene lookup returns CDR1 MNHEY and CDR2 SVGAGI.

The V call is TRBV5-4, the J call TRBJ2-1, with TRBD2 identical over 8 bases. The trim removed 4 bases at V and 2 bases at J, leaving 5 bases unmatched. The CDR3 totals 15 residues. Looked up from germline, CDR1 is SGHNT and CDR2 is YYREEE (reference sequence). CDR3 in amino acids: CASSQSGRTYNEQFF. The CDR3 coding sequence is TGTGCCAGCAGCCAGAGCGGGAGAACCTACAATGAGCAGTTCTTC. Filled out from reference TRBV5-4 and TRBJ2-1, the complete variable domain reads ETGVTQSPTHLIKTRGQQVTLRCSSQSGHNTVSWYQQALGQGPQFIFQYYREEENGRGNFPPRFSGLQFPNYSSELNVNALELDDSALYLCASSQSGRTYNEQFFGPGTRLTVL.

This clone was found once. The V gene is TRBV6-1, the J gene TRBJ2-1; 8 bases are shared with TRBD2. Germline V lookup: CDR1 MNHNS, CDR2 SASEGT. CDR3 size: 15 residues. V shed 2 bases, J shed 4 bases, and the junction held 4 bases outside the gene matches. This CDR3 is CASSESGSLYNEQFF. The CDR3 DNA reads TGTGCCAGCAGTGAAAGCGGGAGCCTGTACAATGAGCAGTTCTTC.

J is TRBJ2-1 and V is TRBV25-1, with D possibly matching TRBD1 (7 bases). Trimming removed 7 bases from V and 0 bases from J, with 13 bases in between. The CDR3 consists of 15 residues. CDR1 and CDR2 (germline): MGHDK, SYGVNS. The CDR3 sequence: CASIGRGDSYNEQFF. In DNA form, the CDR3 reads TGTGCCAGCATCGGCAGGGGGGACTCCTACAATGAGCAGTTCTTC.

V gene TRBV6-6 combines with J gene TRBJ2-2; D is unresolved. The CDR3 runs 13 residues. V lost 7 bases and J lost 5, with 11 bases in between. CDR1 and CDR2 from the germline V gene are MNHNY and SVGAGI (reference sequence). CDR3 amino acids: CASIPRVTGELFF. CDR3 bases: TGTGCCAGCATCCCCCGGGTGACCGGGGAGCTGTTTTTT.

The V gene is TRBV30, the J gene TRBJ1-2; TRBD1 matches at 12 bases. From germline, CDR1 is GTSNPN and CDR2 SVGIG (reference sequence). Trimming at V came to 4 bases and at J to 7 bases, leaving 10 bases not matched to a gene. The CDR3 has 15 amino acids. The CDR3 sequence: CAWKTSGTGGSGYTF. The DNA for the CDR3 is TGTGCCTGGAAAACCTCCGGGACAGGGGGCTCTGGCTACACCTTC.

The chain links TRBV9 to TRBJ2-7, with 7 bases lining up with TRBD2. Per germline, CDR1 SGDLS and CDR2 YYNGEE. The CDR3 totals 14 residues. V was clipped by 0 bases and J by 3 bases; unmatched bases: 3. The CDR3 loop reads CASSVGGGGYEQYF. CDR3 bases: TGTGCCAGCAGCGTAGGCGGGGGAGGCTACGAGCAGTACTTC.

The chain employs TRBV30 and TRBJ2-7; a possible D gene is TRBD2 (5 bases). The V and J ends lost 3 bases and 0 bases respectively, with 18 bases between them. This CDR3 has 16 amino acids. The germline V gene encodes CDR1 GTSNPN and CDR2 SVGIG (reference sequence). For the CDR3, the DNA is TGTGCCTGGAGCCCCGGACTGGAGCTAAGCTCCTACGAGCAGTACTTC. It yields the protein CAWSPGLELSSYEQYF.

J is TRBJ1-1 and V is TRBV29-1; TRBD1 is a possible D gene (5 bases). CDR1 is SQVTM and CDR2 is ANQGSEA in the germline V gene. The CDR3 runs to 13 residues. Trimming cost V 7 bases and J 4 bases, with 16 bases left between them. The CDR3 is CSALRGMGTEAFF. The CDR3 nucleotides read TGCAGCGCCCTAAGGGGCATGGGCACTGAAGCTTTCTTT. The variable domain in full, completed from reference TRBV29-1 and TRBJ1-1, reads SAVISQKPSRDICQRGTSLTIQCQVDSQVTMMFWYRQQPGQSLTLIATANQGSEATYESGFVIDKFPISRPNLTFSTLTVSNMSPEDSSIYLCSALRGMGTEAFFGQGTRLTVV.

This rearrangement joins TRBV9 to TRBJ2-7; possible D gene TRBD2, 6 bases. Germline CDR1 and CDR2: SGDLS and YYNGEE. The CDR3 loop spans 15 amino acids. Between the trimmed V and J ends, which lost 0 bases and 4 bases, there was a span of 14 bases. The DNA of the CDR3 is TGTGCCAGCAGCGTAGGATGGGGAGGCTTTTACGAGCAGTACTTC. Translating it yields CASSVGWGGFYEQYF.

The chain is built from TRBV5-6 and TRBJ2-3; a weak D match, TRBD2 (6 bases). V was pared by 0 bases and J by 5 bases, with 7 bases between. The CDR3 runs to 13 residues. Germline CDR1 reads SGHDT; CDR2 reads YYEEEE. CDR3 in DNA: TGTGCCAGCAGCTTGGCGGGGGTAGATACGCAGTATTTT. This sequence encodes CASSLAGVDTQYF.

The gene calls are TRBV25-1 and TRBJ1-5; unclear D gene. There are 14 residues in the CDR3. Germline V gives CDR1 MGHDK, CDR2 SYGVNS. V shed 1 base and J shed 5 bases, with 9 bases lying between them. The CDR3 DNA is TGTGCCAGCAGTGAATCAGTGTTTGATCAGCCCCAGCATTTT. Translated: CASSESVFDQPQHF.

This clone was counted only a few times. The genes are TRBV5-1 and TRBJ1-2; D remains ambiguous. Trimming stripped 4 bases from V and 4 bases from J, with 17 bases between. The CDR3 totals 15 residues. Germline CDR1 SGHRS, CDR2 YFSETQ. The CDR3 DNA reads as TGCGCCAGCAGCAATTCATCGGTTCCTGGCTATGGCTACACCTTC. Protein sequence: CASSNSSVPGYGYTF.

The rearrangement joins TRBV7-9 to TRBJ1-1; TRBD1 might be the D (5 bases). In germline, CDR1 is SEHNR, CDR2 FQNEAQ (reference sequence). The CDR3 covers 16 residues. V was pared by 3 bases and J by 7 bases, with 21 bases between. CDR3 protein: CASSFAREGKYGEAFF. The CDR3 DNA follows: TGTGCCAGCAGCTTCGCAAGGGAGGGGAAGTATGGTGAAGCTTTCTTT.

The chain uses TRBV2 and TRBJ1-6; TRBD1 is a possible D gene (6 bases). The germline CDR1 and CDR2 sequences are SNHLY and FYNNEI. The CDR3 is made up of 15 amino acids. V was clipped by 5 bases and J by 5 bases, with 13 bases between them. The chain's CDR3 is CASSPQGLNNSPLHF. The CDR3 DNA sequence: TGTGCCAGCAGTCCACAGGGATTGAATAATTCACCCCTCCACTTT.

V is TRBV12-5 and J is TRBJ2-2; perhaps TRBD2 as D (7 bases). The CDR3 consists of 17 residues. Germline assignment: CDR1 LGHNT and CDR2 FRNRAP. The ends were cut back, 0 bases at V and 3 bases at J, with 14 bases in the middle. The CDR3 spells CASGLVALGGHTGELFF. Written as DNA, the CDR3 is TGTGCTAGTGGTTTGGTAGCTTTGGGGGGGCACACCGGGGAGCTGTTTTTT.

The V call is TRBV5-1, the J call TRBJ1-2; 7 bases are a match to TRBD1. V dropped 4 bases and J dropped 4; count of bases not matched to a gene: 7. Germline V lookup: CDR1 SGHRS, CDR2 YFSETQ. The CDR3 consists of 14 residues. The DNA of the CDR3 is TGCGCCAGCAGCGTAAGGGACAGCGCCTATGGCTACACCTTC. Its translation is CASSVRDSAYGYTF.

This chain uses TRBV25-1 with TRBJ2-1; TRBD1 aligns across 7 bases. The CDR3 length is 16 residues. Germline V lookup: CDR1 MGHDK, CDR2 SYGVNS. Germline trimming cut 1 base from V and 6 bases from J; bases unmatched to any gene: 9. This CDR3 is CASSEWKGALVNEQFF. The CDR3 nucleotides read TGTGCCAGCAGTGAATGGAAGGGGGCTCTTGTCAATGAGCAGTTCTTC.

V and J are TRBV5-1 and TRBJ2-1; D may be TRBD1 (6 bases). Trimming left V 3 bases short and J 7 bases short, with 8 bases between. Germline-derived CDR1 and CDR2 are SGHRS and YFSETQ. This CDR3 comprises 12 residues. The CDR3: CASSYTGNEQFF. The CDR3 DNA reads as TGCGCCAGCAGCTATACAGGGAATGAGCAGTTCTTC.

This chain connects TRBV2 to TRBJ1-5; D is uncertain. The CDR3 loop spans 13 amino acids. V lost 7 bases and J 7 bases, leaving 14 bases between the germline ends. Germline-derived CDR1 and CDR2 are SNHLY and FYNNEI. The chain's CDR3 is CASNRNREQPQHF. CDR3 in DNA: TGTGCCAGCAATCGAAACAGAGAGCAGCCCCAGCATTTT.

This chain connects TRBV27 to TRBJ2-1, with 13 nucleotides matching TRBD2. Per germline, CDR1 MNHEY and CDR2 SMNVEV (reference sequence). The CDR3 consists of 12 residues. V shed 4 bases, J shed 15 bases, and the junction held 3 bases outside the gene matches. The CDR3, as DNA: TGTGCCAGCAGTTCACTAGCGGGGGGGTGGTTCTTC. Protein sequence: CASSSLAGGWFF.

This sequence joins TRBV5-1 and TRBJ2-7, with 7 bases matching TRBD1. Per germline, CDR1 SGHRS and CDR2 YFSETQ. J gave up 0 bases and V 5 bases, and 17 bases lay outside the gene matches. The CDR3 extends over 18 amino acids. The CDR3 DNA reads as TGCGCCAGCAGTTGGGACAGACTAACTAAATTCTCCTCCTACGAGCAGTACTTC. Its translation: CASSWDRLTKFSSYEQYF.

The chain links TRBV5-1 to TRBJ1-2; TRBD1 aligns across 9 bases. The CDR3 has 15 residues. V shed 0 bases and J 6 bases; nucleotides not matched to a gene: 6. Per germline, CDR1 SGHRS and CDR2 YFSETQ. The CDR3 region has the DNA TGCGCCAGCAGCTTGGTATTGACAGGGGGGCATGGCTACACCTTC. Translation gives CASSLVLTGGHGYTF. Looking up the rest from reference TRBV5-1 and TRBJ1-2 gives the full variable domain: KAGVTQTPRYLIKTRGQQVTLSCSPISGHRSVSWYQQTPGQGLQFLFEYFSETQRNKGNFPGRFSGRQFSNSRSEMNVSTLELGDSALYLCASSLVLTGGHGYTFGSGTRLTVV.

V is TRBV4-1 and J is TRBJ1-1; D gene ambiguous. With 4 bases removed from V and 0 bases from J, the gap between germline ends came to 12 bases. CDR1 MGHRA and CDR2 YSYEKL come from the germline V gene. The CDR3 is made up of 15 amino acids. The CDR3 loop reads CASSPNGPLNTEAFF. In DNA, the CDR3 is TGCGCCAGCAGCCCAAATGGCCCCTTGAACACTGAAGCTTTCTTT.

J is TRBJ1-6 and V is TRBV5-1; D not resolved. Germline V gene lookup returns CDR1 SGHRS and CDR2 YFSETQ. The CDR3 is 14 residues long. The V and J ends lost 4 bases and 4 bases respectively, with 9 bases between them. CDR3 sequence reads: CASSLGTYNSPLHF. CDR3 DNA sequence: TGCGCCAGCAGCCTAGGAACGTATAATTCACCCCTCCACTTT.

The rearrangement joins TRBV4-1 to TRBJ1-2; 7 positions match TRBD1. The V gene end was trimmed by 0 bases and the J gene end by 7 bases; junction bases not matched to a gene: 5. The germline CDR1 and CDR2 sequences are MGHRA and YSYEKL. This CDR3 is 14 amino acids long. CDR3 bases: TGCGCCAGCAGCCAAGACGACAGGGCCGGTGGCTACACCTTC. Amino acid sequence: CASSQDDRAGGYTF.

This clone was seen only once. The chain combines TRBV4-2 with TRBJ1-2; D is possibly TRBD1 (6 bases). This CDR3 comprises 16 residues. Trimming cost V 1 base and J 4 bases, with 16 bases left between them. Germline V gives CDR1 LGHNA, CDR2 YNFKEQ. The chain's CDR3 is CASSQGGRGGIYGYTF. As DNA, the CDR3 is TGTGCCAGCAGCCAAGGGGGGCGGGGGGGAATCTATGGCTACACCTTC.